This T cell receptor (beta chain) was sequenced in a study of T cells expressing NK-cell markers. This CDR3 is built from 12 residues. The authors generated TCR beta cDNA through 5'RACE template switching with UMIs. TCRdb re-called the 5' RACE reads; one entry per CDR3 protein, DNA not given. This table lists around 550,000 distinct CDR3 sequences. This receptor was identified in a young man in good health. The chain carries TRBV12-3 or TRBV12-4 and TRBJ2-7; TCRdb lists TRBD2, though no DNA is available to test this call. The sample taken for sequencing was blood T cells: a sorted CD56 or NKG2C T cell subset, CD4+ or CD8+ T cells, or bulk PBMC T cells (not recorded which). Here the CDR3 reads CASSLGSGEQYF.